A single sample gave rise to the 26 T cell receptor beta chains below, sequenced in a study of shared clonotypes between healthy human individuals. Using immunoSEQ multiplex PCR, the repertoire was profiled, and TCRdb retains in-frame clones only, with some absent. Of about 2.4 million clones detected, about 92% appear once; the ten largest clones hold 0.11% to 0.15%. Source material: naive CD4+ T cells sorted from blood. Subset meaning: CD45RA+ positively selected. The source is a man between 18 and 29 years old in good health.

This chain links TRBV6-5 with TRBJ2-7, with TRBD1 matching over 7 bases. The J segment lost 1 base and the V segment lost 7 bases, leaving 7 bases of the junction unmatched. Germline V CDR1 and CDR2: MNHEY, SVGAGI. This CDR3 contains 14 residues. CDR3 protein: CASKMVRGSYEQYF. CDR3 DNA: TGTGCCAGCAAAATGGTCAGGGGGTCCTACGAGCAGTACTTC.

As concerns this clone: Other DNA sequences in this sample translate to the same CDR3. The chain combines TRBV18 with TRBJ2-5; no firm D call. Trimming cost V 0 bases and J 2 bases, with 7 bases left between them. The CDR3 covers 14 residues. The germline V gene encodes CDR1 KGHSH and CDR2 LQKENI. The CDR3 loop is CASSPPSLQETQYF. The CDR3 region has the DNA TGTGCCAGCTCACCACCGTCACTTCAAGAGACCCAGTACTTC.

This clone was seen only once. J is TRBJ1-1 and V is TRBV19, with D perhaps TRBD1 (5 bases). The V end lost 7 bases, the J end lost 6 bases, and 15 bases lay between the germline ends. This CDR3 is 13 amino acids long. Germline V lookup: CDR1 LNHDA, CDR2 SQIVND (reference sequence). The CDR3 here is CASMLGERPEAFF. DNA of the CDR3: TGTGCCAGTATGTTGGGGGAGAGGCCTGAAGCTTTCTTT.

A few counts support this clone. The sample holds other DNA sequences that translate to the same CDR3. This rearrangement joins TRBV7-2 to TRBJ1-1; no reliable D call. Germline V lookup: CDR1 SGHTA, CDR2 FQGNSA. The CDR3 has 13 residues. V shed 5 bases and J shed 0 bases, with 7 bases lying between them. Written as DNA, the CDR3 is TGTGCCAGCAGCACCCGATTGAACACTGAAGCTTTCTTT. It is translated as CASSTRLNTEAFF.

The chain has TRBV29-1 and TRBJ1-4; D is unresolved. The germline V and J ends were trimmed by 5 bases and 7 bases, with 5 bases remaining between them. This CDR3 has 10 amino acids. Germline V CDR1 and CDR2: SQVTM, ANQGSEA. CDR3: CSVLSEKLFF. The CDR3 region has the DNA TGCAGCGTTCTGTCTGAAAAACTGTTTTTT.

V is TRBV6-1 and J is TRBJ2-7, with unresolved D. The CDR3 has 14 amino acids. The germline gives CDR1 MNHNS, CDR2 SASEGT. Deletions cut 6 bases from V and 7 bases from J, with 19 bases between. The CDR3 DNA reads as TGTGCCAGCAGAGCAAGTCCTCCCGCCGGGGAGCAGTACTTC. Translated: CASRASPPAGEQYF.

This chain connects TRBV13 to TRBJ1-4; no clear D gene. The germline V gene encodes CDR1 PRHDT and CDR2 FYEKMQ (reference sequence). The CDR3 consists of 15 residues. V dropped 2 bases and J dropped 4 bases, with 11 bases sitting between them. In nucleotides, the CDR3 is TGTGCCAGCAGCTTAAGTTCCAGGAGTAATGAAAAACTGTTTTTT. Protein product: CASSLSSRSNEKLFF.

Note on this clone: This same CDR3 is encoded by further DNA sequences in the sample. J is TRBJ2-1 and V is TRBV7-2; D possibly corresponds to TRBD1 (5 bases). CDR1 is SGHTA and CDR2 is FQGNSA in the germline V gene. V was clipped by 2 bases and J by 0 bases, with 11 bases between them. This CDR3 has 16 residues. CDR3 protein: CASSLWGGSSYNEQFF. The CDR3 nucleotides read TGTGCCAGCAGCTTATGGGGCGGTAGCTCCTACAATGAGCAGTTCTTC.

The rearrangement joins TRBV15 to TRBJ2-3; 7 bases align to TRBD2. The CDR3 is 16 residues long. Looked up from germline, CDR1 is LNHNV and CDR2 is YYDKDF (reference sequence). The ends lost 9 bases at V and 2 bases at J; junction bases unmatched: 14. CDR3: CATGNPSGDITDTQYF. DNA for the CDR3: TGTGCCACGGGGAACCCTAGCGGAGACATCACAGATACGCAGTATTTT. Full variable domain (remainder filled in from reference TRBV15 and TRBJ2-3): DAMVIQNPRYQVTQFGKPVTLSCSQTLNHNVMYWYQQKSSQAPKLLFHYYDKDFNNEADTPDNFQSRRPNTSFCFLDIRSPGLGDTAMYLCATGNPSGDITDTQYFGPGTRLTVL.

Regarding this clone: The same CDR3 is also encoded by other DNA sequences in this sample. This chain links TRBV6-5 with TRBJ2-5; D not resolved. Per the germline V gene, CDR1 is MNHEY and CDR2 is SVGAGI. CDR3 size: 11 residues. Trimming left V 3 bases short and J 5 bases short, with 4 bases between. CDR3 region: CASSYFETQYF. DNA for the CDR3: TGTGCCAGCAGTTATTTCGAGACCCAGTACTTC.

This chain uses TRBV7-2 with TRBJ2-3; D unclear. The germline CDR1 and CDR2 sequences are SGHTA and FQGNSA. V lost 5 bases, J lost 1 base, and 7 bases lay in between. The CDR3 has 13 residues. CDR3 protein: CASSQARTDTQYF. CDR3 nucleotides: TGTGCCAGCAGCCAGGCCCGCACAGATACGCAGTATTTT.

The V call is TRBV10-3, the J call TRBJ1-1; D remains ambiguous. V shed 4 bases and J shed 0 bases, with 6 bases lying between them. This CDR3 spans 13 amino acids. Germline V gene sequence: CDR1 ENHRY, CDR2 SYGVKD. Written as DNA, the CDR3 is TGTGCCATCAGTGGCGGTTTGAACACTGAAGCTTTCTTT. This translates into CAISGGLNTEAFF.

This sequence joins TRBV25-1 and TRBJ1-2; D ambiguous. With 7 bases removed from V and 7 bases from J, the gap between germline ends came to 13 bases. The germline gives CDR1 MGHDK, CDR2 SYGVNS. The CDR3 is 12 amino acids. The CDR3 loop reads CASKGPGIGYTF. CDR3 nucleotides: TGTGCCAGCAAGGGCCCGGGGATTGGCTACACCTTC.

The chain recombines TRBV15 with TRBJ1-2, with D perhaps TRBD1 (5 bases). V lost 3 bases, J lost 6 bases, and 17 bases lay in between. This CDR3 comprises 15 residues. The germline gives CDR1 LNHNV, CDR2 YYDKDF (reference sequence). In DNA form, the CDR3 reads TGTGCCACCAGCAGCATCCAGGGAAGGGAAGATGGCTACACCTTC. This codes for CATSSIQGREDGYTF.

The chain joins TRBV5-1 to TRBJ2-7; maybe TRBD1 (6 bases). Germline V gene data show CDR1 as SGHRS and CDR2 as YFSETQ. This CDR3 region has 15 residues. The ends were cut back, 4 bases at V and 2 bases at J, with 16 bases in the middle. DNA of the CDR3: TGCGCCAGCAGCGAGGGGACACAGCCGACCTACGAGCAGTACTTC. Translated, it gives CASSEGTQPTYEQYF. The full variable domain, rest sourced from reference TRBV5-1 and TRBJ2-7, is KAGVTQTPRYLIKTRGQQVTLSCSPISGHRSVSWYQQTPGQGLQFLFEYFSETQRNKGNFPGRFSGRQFSNSRSEMNVSTLELGDSALYLCASSEGTQPTYEQYFGPGTRLTVT.

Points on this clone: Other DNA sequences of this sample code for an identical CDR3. The CDR3, as DNA: TGCGCCAGCAGCTCCGGACAGGGAGGAAATTCACCCCTCCACTTT. Translated: CASSSGQGGNSPLHF. The chain joins TRBV5-1 to TRBJ1-6; 8 nucleotides match TRBD1. With 3 bases clipped from V and 7 bases from J, the junction kept 6 bases outside the gene matches. The CDR3 is made up of 15 amino acids. CDR1 is SGHRS, CDR2 YFSETQ, per germline.

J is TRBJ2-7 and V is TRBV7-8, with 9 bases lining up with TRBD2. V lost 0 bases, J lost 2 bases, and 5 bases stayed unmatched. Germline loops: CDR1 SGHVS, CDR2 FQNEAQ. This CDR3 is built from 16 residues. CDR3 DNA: TGTGCCAGCAGCTTAGCGACAGCGGGAGGTGCCTACGAGCAGTACTTC. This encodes CASSLATAGGAYEQYF.

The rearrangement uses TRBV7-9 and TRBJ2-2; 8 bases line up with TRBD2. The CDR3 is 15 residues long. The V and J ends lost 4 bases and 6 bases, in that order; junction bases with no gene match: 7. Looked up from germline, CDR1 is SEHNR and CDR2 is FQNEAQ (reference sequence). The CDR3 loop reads CASSSAGGLSGELFF. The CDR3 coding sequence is TGTGCCAGCAGCTCCGCGGGGGGCCTGTCCGGGGAGCTGTTTTTT.

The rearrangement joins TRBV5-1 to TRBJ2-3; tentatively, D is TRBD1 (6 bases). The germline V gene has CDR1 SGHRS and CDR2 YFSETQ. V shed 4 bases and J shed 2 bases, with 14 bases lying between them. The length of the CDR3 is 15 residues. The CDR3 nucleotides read TGCGCCAGCAGCACAGGACAGCTAATCACAGATACGCAGTATTTT. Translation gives CASSTGQLITDTQYF.

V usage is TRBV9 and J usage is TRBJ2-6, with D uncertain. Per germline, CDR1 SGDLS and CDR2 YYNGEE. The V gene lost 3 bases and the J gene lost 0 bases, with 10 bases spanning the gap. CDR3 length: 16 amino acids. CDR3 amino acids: CASSGATYSGANVLTF. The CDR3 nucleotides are TGTGCCAGCAGCGGGGCAACGTACTCTGGGGCCAACGTCCTGACTTTC. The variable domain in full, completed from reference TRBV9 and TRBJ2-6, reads DSGVTQTPKHLITATGQRVTLRCSPRSGDLSVYWYQQSLDQGLQFLIQYYNGEERAKGNILERFSAQQFPDLHSELNLSSLELGDSALYFCASSGATYSGANVLTFGAGSRLTVL.

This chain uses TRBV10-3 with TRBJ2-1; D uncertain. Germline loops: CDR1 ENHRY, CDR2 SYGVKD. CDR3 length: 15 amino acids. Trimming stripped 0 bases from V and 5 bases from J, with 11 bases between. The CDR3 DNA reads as TGTGCCATCAGTGAGTCTGGGCTCGTAAACAATGAGCAGTTCTTC. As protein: CAISESGLVNNEQFF.

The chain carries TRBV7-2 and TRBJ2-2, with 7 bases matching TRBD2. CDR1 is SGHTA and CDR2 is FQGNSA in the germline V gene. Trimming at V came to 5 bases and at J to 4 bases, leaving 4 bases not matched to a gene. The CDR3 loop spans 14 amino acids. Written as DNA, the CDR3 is TGTGCCAGCAGCCAAGCGGGGTTCACCGGGGAGCTGTTTTTT. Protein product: CASSQAGFTGELFF.

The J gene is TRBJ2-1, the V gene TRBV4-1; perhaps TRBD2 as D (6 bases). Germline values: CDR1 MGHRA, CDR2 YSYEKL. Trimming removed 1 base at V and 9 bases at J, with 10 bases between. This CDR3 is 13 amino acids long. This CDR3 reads CASSQGGAGEQFF. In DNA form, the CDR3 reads TGCGCCAGCAGCCAAGGCGGGGCGGGTGAGCAGTTCTTC.

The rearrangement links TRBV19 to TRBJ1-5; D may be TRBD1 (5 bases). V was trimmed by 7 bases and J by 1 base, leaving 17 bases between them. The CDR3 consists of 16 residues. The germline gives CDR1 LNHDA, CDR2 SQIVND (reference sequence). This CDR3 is CASNRGGALSNQPQHF. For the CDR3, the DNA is TGTGCCAGTAATAGAGGAGGGGCTTTGAGCAATCAGCCCCAGCATTTT.

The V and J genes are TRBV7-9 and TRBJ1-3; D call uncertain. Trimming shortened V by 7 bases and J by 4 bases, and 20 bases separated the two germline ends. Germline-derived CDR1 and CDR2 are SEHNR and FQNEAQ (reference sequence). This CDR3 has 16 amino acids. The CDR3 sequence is CASTPLEAKAGNTIYF. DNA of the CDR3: TGTGCCAGCACCCCCCTCGAGGCAAAGGCAGGAAACACCATATATTTT.

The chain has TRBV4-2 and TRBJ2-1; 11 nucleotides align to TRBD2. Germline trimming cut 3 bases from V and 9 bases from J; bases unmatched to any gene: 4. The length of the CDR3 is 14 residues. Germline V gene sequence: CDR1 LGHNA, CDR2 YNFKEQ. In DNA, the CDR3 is TGTGCCAGCAGCCAGACTAGCGGGGATACTGAGCAGTTCTTC. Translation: CASSQTSGDTEQFF.